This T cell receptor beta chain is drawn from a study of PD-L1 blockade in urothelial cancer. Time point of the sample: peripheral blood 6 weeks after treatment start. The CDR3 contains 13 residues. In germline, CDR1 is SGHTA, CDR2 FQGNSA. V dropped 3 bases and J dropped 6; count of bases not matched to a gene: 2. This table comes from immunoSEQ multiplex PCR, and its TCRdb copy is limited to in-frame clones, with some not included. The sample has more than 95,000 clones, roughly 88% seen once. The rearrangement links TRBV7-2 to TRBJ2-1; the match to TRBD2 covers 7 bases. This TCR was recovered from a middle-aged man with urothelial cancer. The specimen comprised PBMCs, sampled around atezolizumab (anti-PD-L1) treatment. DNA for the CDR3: TGTGCCAGCAGCTTCGGCGGGAGCAATGAGCAGTTCTTC. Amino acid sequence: CASSFGGSNEQFF.